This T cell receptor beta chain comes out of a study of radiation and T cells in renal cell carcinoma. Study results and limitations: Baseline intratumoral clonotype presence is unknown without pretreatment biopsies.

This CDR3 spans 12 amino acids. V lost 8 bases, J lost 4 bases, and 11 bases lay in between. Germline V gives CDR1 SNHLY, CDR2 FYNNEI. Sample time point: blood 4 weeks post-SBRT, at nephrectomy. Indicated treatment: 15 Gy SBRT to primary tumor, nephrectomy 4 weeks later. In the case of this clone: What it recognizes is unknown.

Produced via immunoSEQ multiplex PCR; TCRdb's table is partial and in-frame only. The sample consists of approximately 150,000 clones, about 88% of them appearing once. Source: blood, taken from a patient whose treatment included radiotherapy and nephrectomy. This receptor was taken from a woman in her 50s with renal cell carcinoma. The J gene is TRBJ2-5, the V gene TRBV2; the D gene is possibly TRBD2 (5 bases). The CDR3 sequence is CASGNEGETQYF. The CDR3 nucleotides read TGTGCCAGCGGGAACGAGGGAGAGACCCAGTACTTC.